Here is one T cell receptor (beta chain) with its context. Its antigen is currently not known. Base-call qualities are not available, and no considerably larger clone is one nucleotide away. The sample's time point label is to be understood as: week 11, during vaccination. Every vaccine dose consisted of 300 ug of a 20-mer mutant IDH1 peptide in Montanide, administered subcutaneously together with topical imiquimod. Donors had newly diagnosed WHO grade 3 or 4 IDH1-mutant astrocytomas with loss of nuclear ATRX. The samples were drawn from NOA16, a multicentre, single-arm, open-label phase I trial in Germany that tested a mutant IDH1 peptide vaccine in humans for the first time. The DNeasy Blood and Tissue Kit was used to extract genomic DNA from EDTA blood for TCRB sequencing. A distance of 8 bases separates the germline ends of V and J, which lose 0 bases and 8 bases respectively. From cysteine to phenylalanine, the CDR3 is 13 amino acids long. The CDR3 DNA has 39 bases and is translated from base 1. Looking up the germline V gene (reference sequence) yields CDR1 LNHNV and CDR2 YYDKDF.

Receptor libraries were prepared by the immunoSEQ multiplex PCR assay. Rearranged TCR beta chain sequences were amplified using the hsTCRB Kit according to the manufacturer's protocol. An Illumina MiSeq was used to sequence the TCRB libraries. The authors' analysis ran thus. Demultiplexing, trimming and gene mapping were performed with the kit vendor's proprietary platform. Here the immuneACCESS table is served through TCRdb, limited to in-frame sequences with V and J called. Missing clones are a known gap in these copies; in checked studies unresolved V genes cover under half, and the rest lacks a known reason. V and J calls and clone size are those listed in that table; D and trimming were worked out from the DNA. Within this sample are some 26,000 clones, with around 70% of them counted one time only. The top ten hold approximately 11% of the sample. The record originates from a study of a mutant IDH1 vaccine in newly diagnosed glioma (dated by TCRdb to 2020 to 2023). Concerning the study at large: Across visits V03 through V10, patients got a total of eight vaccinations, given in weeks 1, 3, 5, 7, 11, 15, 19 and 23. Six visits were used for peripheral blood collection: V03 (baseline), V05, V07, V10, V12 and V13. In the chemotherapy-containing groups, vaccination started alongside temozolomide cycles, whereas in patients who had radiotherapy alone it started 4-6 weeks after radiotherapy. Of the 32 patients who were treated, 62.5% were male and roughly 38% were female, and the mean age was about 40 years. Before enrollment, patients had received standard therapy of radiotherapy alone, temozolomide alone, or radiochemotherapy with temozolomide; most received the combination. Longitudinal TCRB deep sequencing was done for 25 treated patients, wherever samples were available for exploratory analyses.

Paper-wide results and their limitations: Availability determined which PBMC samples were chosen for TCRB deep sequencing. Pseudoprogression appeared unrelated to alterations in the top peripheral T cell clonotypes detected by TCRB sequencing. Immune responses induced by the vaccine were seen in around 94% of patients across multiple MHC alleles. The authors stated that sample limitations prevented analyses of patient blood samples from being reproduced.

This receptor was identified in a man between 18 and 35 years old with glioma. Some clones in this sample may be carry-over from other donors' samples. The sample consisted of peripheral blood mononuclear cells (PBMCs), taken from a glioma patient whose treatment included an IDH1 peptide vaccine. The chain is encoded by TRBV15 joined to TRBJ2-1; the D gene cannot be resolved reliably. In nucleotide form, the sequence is TGTGCCACCAGCAGAGATCTTCTATATGAGCAGTTCTTC. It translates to CATSRDLLYEQFF.